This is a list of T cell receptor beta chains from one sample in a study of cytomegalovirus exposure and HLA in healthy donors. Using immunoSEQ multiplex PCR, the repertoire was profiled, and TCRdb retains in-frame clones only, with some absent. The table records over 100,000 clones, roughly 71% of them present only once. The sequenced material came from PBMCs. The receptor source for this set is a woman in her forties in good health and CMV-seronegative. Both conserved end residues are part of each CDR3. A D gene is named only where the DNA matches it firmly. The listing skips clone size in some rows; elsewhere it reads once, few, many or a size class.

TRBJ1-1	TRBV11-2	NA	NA	CASSSPIRDFSRAFF	TGTGCCAGCAGCTCTCCTATCCGTGACTTCTCTAGGGCTTTCTTT
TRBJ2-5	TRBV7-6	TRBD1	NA	CASSFDRVVQETQYF	TGTGCCAGCAGCTTTGACAGGGTAGTCCAAGAGACCCAGTACTTC
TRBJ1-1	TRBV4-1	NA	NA	CASSQEGRRGMNTEAFF	TGCGCCAGCAGCCAAGAGGGGAGGCGGGGGATGAACACTGAAGCTTTCTTT
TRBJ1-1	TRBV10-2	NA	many	CASSESTRGSTEAFF	TGCGCCAGCAGTGAGTCGACGCGGGGGAGTACTGAAGCTTTCTTT
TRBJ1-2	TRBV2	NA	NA	CASSEARSYGYTF	TGTGCCAGCAGTGAAGCGAGGAGCTATGGCTACACCTTC
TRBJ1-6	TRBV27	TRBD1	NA	CASSQFHRGDNSPLHF	TGTGCCAGCAGTCAGTTCCACAGGGGAGATAATTCACCCCTCCACTTT
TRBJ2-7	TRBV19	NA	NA	CASSIWGDPYEQYF	TGTGCCAGTAGTATTTGGGGGGACCCCTACGAGCAGTACTTC
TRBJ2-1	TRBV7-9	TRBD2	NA	CASSFDWLSGDLDEQFF	TGTGCCAGCAGCTTTGACTGGCTAAGCGGGGACCTTGATGAGCAGTTCTTC
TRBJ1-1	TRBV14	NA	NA	CASSPLVGSGYMNTEAFF	TGTGCCAGCAGCCCCCTCGTCGGGTCGGGATACATGAACACTGAAGCTTTCTTT
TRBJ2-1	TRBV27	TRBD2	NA	CASSTPASGNEQFF	TGTGCCAGCAGTACCCCGGCTAGCGGGAATGAGCAGTTCTTC
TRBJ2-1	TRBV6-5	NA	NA	CASSYSRYNEQFF	TGTGCCAGCAGTTACTCGAGGTACAATGAGCAGTTCTTC
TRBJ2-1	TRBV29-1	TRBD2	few	CSVVSGDYYNEQFF	TGCAGCGTTGTGTCCGGGGACTACTACAATGAGCAGTTCTTC
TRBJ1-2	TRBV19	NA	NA	CASSRRDLPYGYTF	TGTGCCAGTAGCCGCCGGGACTTACCCTATGGCTACACCTTC
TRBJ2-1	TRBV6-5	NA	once	CASRKTVRSYNEQFF	TGTGCCAGCAGGAAGACAGTCCGCTCCTACAATGAGCAGTTCTTC
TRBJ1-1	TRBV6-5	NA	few	CASSYSRAAVNTEAFF	TGTGCCAGCAGTTACTCGAGGGCAGCCGTGAACACTGAAGCTTTCTTT
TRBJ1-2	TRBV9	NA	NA	CASSPGSNHYGYTF	TGTGCCAGCAGCCCAGGCAGTAACCACTATGGCTACACCTTC
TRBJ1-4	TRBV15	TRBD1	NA	CATSREGQGDEKLFF	TGTGCCACCAGCAGAGAGGGACAGGGGGACGAAAAACTGTTTTTT
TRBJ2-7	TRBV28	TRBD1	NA	CASRGTGSYEQYF	TGTGCCAGCAGAGGGACAGGGTCCTACGAGCAGTACTTC
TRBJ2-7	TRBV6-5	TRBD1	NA	CASRATGGREQYF	TGTGCCAGCAGGGCTACAGGGGGTAGGGAGCAGTACTTC
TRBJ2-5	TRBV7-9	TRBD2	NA	CASSPGLAGGAKTQYF	TGTGCCAGCAGCCCCGGACTAGCGGGGGGGGCGAAGACCCAGTACTTC
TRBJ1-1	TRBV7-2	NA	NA	CASSDSLGTPEAFF	TGTGCCAGCAGCGACTCATTAGGGACACCTGAAGCTTTCTTT
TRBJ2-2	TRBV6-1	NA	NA	CATLTGNTGELFF	TGTGCCACCCTTACAGGGAACACCGGGGAGCTGTTTTTT
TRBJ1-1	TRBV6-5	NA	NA	CASSYSSGDTEAFF	TGTGCCAGCAGTTACTCGAGCGGGGACACTGAAGCTTTCTTT
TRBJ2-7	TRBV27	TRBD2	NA	CASRRIAGPYEQYF	TGTGCCAGCAGGAGAATAGCGGGGCCCTACGAGCAGTACTTC
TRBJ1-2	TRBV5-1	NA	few	CASSLDNPNYGYTF	TGCGCCAGCAGCTTGGACAACCCTAACTATGGCTACACCTTC
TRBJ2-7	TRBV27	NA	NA	CASSFAESYEQYF	TGTGCCAGCAGTTTCGCAGAATCCTACGAGCAGTACTTC
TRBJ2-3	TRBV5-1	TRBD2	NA	CASSVTPTSGGAGTDTQYF	TGCGCCAGCAGTGTGACCCCGACTAGCGGGGGGGCTGGCACAGATACGCAGTATTTT
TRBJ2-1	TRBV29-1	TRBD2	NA	CSGYEGGNEQFF	TGCAGCGGGTATGAGGGAGGGAATGAGCAGTTCTTC
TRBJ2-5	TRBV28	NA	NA	CASSSRETQYF	TGTGCCAGCAGTTCCCGAGAGACCCAGTACTTC
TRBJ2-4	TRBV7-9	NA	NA	CASSLWPIGDVRTNIQYF	TGTGCCAGCAGCTTATGGCCTATAGGAGACGTCCGAACCAACATTCAGTACTTC
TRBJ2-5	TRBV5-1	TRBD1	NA	CASSNDRGPQETQYF	TGCGCCAGCAGCAATGACAGGGGACCCCAAGAGACCCAGTACTTC
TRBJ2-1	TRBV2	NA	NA	CASTEGSYNEQFF	TGTGCCAGCACAGAGGGATCCTACAATGAGCAGTTCTTC
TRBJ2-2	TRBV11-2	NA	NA	CASSLAQGPTGELFF	TGTGCCAGCAGCTTGGCTCAGGGGCCCACCGGGGAGCTGTTTTTT
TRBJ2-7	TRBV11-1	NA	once	CASSLVGSHEQYF	TGTGCCAGCAGCTTAGTAGGGAGCCACGAGCAGTACTTC
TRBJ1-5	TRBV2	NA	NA	CASGDGRDRPQHF	TGTGCCAGCGGCGATGGGAGGGACCGGCCCCAGCATTTT
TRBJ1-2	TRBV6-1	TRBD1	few	CASSREGQVDYGYTF	TGTGCCAGCAGCCGAGAGGGACAGGTAGACTATGGCTACACCTTC
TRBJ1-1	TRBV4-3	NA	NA	CASTHTGKSNTEAFF	TGCGCCAGCACGCACACCGGGAAAAGCAACACTGAAGCTTTCTTT
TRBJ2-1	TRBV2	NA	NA	CASSEVGDYPGTTLF	TGTGCCAGCAGTGAAGTGGGGGACTACCCGGGGACAACGCTCTTC
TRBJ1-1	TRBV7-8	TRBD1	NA	CASSSRMGQPMNTEAFF	TGTGCCAGCAGCTCCAGAATGGGACAGCCCATGAACACTGAAGCTTTCTTT
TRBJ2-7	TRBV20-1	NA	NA	CSAMGGYEQYF	TGCAGTGCCATGGGGGGTTACGAGCAGTACTTC
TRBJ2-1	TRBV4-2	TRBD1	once	CASSQDGGWDSRFSYNEQFF	TGTGCCAGCAGCCAAGATGGCGGGTGGGACAGTCGATTTTCCTACAATGAGCAGTTCTTC
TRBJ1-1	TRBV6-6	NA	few	CASSTGNTEAFF	TGTGCCAGCAGTACAGGGAACACTGAAGCTTTCTTT
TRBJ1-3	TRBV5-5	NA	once	CASSLQGLVAGNTIYF	TGTGCCAGCAGCTTGCAGGGGCTGGTGGCAGGAAACACCATATATTTT
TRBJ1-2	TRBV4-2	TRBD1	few	CASSQELGHRTGINYGYTF	TGTGCCAGCAGCCAAGAACTTGGCCACCGGACAGGGATTAACTATGGCTACACCTTC
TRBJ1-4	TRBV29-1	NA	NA	CSVGPGRGREKLFF	TGCAGCGTGGGGCCAGGCAGGGGAAGAGAAAAACTGTTTTTT
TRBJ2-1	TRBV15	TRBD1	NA	CATSRDAWTGSTYNEQFF	TGTGCCACCAGCAGAGATGCCTGGACAGGTTCAACCTACAATGAGCAGTTCTTC
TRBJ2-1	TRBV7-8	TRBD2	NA	CASSPLLAGGGLTGNEQFF	TGTGCCAGCAGCCCATTACTAGCGGGGGGGGGTCTCACAGGCAATGAGCAGTTCTTC
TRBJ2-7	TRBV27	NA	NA	CASKRVGIYEQYF	TGTGCCAGCAAGAGGGTTGGAATCTACGAGCAGTACTTC
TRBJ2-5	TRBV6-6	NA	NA	CASSYSPPTVTQTQYF	TGTGCCAGCAGTTACTCACCGCCGACAGTCACCCAGACCCAGTACTTC
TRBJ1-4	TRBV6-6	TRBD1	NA	CASSYVGQGNEKLFF	TGTGCCAGCAGTTACGTGGGACAGGGTAATGAAAAACTGTTTTTT
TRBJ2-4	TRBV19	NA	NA	CASSIRTTVDLAKNIQYF	TGTGCCAGTAGTATAAGAACGACAGTCGATTTGGCCAAAAACATTCAGTACTTC
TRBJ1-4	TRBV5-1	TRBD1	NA	CASSSRGQGGEKLFF	TGCGCCAGCAGCTCGAGGGGACAGGGCGGTGAAAAACTGTTTTTT
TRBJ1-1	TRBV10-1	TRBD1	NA	CAIPCLGQGGEAFF	TGCGCCATCCCCTGTCTGGGACAGGGTGGTGAAGCTTTCTTT